The present TCR beta chain was sequenced within a study of shared clonotypes between healthy human individuals. Selected positively for CCR7 and CD45RO-negative, naive CD8 cells excluded terminally differentiated effector memory CD45RA+ cells. CDR1 LGHNA and CDR2 YNFKEQ come from the germline V gene. The CDR3 sequence is 16 residues long. Libraries were prepared by immunoSEQ multiplex PCR; TCRdb keeps only in-frame clonotypes and omits some of them. The data contain hundreds of thousands of clones, approximately 96% of them seen just once; the ten biggest clones take up over 0.1%. The chain combines TRBV4-2 with TRBJ2-5, with TRBD2 as a possible D gene (5 bases). The J call is uncertain, as TRBJ2-7 better fits the DNA end. Sequencing was done on a sample of naive CD8+ T cells sorted from blood. The TCR comes from a woman aged 25 to 45 in good health. The CDR3 region is CASSTPGLLPNDEQYF. The CDR3 DNA sequence: TGTGCCAGCAGCACACCAGGACTCTTACCGAATGACGAGCAGTACTTC.